This T cell receptor beta chain was recorded in a study of CD8+ T cells in alopecia areata. Study as a whole: Tofacitinib ran for 6 to 18 months before 6 months off drug.

Findings of the study overall: Clarity of TCR sharing across patients fell short of that in mice, possibly HLA-related. Alphabeta T cells residing in normal skin are also sequenced in scalp samples. Lesional scalp exceeded normal scalp in clonality, especially in alopecia totalis/universalis.

Extraction and reverse transcription of RNA yielded cDNA as the sequencing template. Using immunoSEQ multiplex PCR, the repertoire was profiled, and TCRdb retains in-frame clones only, with some absent. The sample has 170,000 or so clones, around 60% seen once; the top ten hold 14% to 15%. V gave up 7 bases and J gave up 5 bases; unmatched junction bases: 6. The V gene's germline CDR1 is SGHTA and CDR2 FQGNSA. The CDR3 has 13 residues. This clone was recorded a few times. What it recognizes is unknown. Sample: CD4+ T cells sorted from blood, taken at week 0. J is TRBJ2-5 and V is TRBV7-2; the match to TRBD2 covers 8 bases. The TCR comes from a human donor with alopecia areata. Here the CDR3 reads CASIGGAGETQYF. DNA for the CDR3: TGTGCCAGCATCGGGGGGGCCGGGGAGACCCAGTACTTC.